The rows below give T cell receptor beta chains drawn from one sample of a study of cytomegalovirus exposure and HLA in healthy donors. Profiling relied on immunoSEQ multiplex PCR, and the TCRdb table lists in-frame clones only, not all of them. The profile shows 71,000 or so clones, approximately 93% of them singletons. The sample comprised PBMCs. These TCRs come from a woman aged 18-29 years in good health and CMV-seropositive. Each CDR3 is given with its conserved first and last residue. The D gene is left open where the match is weak. Clone size is not always given. Where it is, it says once, few, many or a class for expanded clones.

TRBJ2-7 | TRBD2 | once | TRBV10-3 | 19 | CAISESGRGRSSGSYEQYF | TGTGCCATCAGTGAGTCTGGCAGGGGGCGATCTAGCGGGAGCTACGAGCAGTACTTC
TRBJ1-4 | TRBD1 | NA | TRBV29-1 | 13 | CSVWTGFNEKLFF | TGCAGCGTCTGGACAGGGTTCAATGAAAAACTGTTTTTT
TRBJ1-5 | TRBD1 | few | TRBV2 | 15 | CASSRQGESNQPQHF | TGTGCCAGCAGTCGACAGGGGGAAAGCAATCAGCCCCAGCATTTT
TRBJ2-5 | NA | NA | TRBV28 | 11 | CATSSRETQYF | TGTGCCACCTCGTCGCGGGAGACCCAGTACTTC
TRBJ1-4 | NA | NA | TRBV6-1 | 15 | CASSATQGSNEKLFF | TGTGCCAGCAGTGCTACCCAGGGGTCTAATGAAAAACTGTTTTTT
TRBJ2-3 | TRBD1 | once | TRBV7-2 | 14 | CASSSPGQGDTQYF | TGTGCCAGCAGCTCGCCGGGACAGGGAGATACGCAGTATTTT
TRBJ2-3 | TRBD2 | NA | TRBV5-3 | 20 | CARSPYLLADSSLRTDTQYF | TGTGCCAGAAGCCCCTACCTACTAGCGGACTCAAGCCTACGCACAGATACGCAGTATTTT
TRBJ2-3 | NA | NA | TRBV21-1 | 16 | CASMGTSGPTTDTQYF | TGTGCCAGCATGGGGACTAGCGGACCGACCACAGATACGCAGTATTTT
TRBJ2-5 | NA | NA | TRBV29-1 | 14 | CSVEDLTDQETQYF | TGCAGCGTTGAAGATCTGACAGATCAAGAGACCCAGTACTTC
TRBJ1-2 | NA | NA | TRBV6-1 | 13 | CASSVEGDYGYTF | TGTGCCAGCAGTGTTGAGGGGGACTATGGCTACACCTTC
TRBJ2-1 | NA | NA | TRBV7-2 | 13 | CASSLGAYNEQFF | TGTGCCAGCAGCTTAGGGGCGTACAATGAGCAGTTCTTC
TRBJ1-3 | NA | NA | TRBV30 | 11 | CAWAFGNTIYF | TGTGCCTGGGCGTTTGGAAACACCATATATTTT
TRBJ2-5 | TRBD2 | NA | TRBV6-1 | 13 | CASNRGEQETQYF | TGTGCCAGCAACCGGGGGGAGCAAGAGACCCAGTACTTC
TRBJ2-7 | NA | NA | TRBV5-1 | 14 | CASSLGTVSYEQYF | TGCGCCAGCAGCCTAGGGACTGTCTCCTACGAGCAGTACTTC
TRBJ1-1 | NA | NA | TRBV6-4 | 12 | CASSDSQGSAFF | TGTGCCAGCAGTGACTCGCAGGGGTCGGCTTTCTTT
TRBJ2-3 | NA | NA | TRBV28 | 13 | CASSLTRRDTQYF | TGTGCCAGCAGTTTGACGCGGCGAGATACGCAGTATTTT
TRBJ2-7 | NA | NA | TRBV7-9 | 12 | CASSWDWDVQYF | TGTGCCAGCAGCTGGGACTGGGACGTGCAGTACTTC
TRBJ2-7 | TRBD1 | NA | TRBV15 | 15 | CATSRGGTGTYEQYF | TGTGCCACCAGCAGAGGAGGGACAGGTACCTACGAGCAGTACTTC
TRBJ1-1 | NA | NA | TRBV5-8 | 13 | CASSLNRNTEAFF | TGTGCCAGCAGCTTGAACAGGAACACTGAAGCTTTCTTT
TRBJ2-5 | TRBD2 | NA | TRBV10-3 | 20 | CAISEKVSGGLLSTRETQYF | TGTGCCATCAGTGAGAAGGTTAGCGGGGGGCTTCTGTCTACAAGGGAGACCCAGTACTTC
TRBJ2-7 | TRBD2 | NA | TRBV4-3 | 15 | CASSQWTSGSYEQYF | TGCGCCAGCAGCCAGTGGACTAGCGGTTCCTACGAGCAGTACTTC
TRBJ2-1 | TRBD1 | NA | TRBV27 | 14 | CASNRDRGPNEQFF | TGTGCCAGCAATAGGGACAGGGGGCCCAATGAGCAGTTCTTC
TRBJ2-3 | TRBD2 | NA | TRBV7-2 | 15 | CASSLGLVGTDTQYF | TGTGCCAGCAGCCTCGGACTAGTCGGCACAGATACGCAGTATTTT
TRBJ2-5 | TRBD2 | NA | TRBV5-1 | 16 | CASSSPGLGIQETQYF | TGCGCCAGCAGCTCACCGGGACTAGGGATACAAGAGACCCAGTACTTC
TRBJ2-1 | NA | once | TRBV9 | 14 | CASSDTSSYNEQFF | TGTGCCAGCTCCGACACCAGCTCCTACAATGAGCAGTTCTTC
TRBJ1-3 | TRBD1 | NA | TRBV29-1 | 14 | CSASPTGAGNTIYF | TGCAGCGCTTCCCCTACAGGGGCTGGAAACACCATATATTTT
TRBJ2-1 | TRBD2 | NA | TRBV12-5 | 19 | CASGLALPGLAVAYNEQFF | TGTGCTAGTGGTTTGGCACTGCCGGGACTAGCCGTCGCCTACAATGAGCAGTTCTTC
TRBJ2-2 | NA | NA | TRBV6-5 | 15 | CASSYPAGKVGELFF | TGTGCCAGCAGTTACCCGGCAGGGAAAGTCGGGGAGCTGTTTTTT
TRBJ1-2 | TRBD1 | NA | TRBV7-9 | 15 | CASTKNTGQGGGYTF | TGTGCCAGCACCAAAAATACGGGACAGGGGGGCGGCTACACCTTC
TRBJ1-5 | TRBD1 | NA | TRBV2 | 15 | CASGDRVNANQPQHF | TGTGCCAGCGGAGACAGGGTTAACGCCAATCAGCCCCAGCATTTT
TRBJ1-6 | NA | NA | TRBV5-6 | 15 | CASSLRPGDGSPLHF | TGTGCCAGCAGCTTGCGGCCAGGGGATGGTTCACCCCTCCACTTT
TRBJ2-7 | TRBD2 | NA | TRBV5-1 | 13 | CASSLVGGFEQYF | TGCGCCAGCAGCTTGGTGGGGGGGTTCGAGCAGTACTTC